The count of the clone carrying this T cell receptor (beta chain) is one. Its cognate antigen is unknown. This table comes from immunoSEQ multiplex PCR, and its TCRdb copy is limited to in-frame clones, with some not included. The sample lists about 350,000 clones, under 95% seen once, with roughly 3.9% in the top ten. This record comes from a study of Ad26.COV2.S vaccination and SARS-CoV-2 variants. Regarding the study as a whole: After vaccination, reports described spike-specific CD8+ and CD4+ T cell responses as showing substantial breadth.

The CDR3 covers 13 residues. Germline V CDR1 and CDR2: WNHNN, SYGVQD (reference sequence). V was cut by 6 bases and J by 6 bases, with 13 bases left in between. This chain joins TRBV10-1 and TRBJ2-3, with D perhaps given as TRBD1 or TRBD2 (5 bases each). The sample here was peripheral blood, taken after recovery from COVID-19. This clonotype was sampled from a human donor who had recovered from COVID-19. This CDR3 reads CASRSRVADTQYF. CDR3 DNA sequence: TGCGCCAGCAGGTCCAGGGTAGCGGATACGCAGTATTTT.